This T cell receptor (beta chain) was found in a study of blood T cell repertoires in COVID-19. Whole-study context: PBMCs, B-cell-depleted T cells, or T cells provided the cDNA or gDNA that made up the material.

CDR3 length: 13 residues. V was cut by 0 bases and J by 9 bases, with 11 bases left in between. In germline, CDR1 is SGHDN, CDR2 FVKESK. This clone was detected only a few times. TCRdb's table, derived via immunoSEQ multiplex PCR, lists solely in-frame clones and lacks some. The data contain 30,000 to 45,000 clones, approximately 86% of them singletons. Material: peripheral blood. V and J are TRBV14 and TRBJ1-1; D is uncertain. This TCR was sampled from a woman aged 70-85 years with active COVID-19. CDR3 nucleotide sequence: TGTGCCAGCAGCCAAGAAGGCAGGCAGAAAGCTTTCTTT. Translation: CASSQEGRQKAFF.